This TCR beta chain was retrieved from a study of radiotherapy plus CTLA-4 blockade in lung cancer. Study-wide background: For 15% to 20% of patients, objective responses occurred, and about 33% had disease control.

CDR3 length equals 13 residues. Germline CDR1 reads KGHSH; CDR2 reads LQKENI. Unmatched junction bases numbered 4, after V lost 6 bases and J lost 6 bases. With respect to this clone: No antigen is known for it.

The study's findings and limits: Clones of tumor-derived TCRs expanded in blood after radiotherapy plus ipilimumab.

Data came from immunoSEQ multiplex PCR; TCRdb stores just in-frame clones and leaves some out. The data show tens of thousands of clones, about three quarters seen once. The sequence was obtained from a human donor with non-small cell lung cancer whose response to radiotherapy plus ipilimumab could not be evaluated. Sequences were derived from peripheral blood, sampled from a patient treated with radiotherapy plus ipilimumab. The chain employs TRBV18 and TRBJ2-1; 8 bases are a match to TRBD2. CDR3: CASSSGGANEQFF. CDR3 coding DNA: TGTGCCAGCTCTTCGGGGGGGGCCAATGAGCAGTTCTTC. Using reference TRBV18 and TRBJ2-1 for the parts outside the CDR3, the full variable domain is NAGVMQNPRHLVRRRGQEARLRCSPMKGHSHVYWYRQLPEEGLKFMVYLQKENIIDESGMPKERFSAEFPKEGPSILRIQQVVRGDSAAYFCASSSGGANEQFFGPGTRLTVL.